Sequencing of this TCR beta chain was carried out in a study of shared T cell receptors in the human thymus. The method was immunoSEQ multiplex PCR; TCRdb's version includes in-frame clones alone and lacks a portion of them. Among some 760,000 clones listed, approximately 85% were seen once. The germline CDR1 and CDR2 sequences are SGHDN and FVKESK. V was cut by 0 bases and J by 5 bases, with 11 bases left in between. The CDR3 sequence is 15 residues long. The data were also submitted as part of a second study, on human thymus T cells.

This rearrangement joins TRBV14 to TRBJ2-1, with D possibly TRBD2 on 5 matching bases. Sequencing used thymocytes. The receptor's source is a girl under three years old with a congenital heart defect. CDR3 sequence: CASSQETGVHNEQFF. As DNA, the CDR3 is TGTGCCAGCAGCCAAGAAACCGGGGTCCACAATGAGCAGTTCTTC.